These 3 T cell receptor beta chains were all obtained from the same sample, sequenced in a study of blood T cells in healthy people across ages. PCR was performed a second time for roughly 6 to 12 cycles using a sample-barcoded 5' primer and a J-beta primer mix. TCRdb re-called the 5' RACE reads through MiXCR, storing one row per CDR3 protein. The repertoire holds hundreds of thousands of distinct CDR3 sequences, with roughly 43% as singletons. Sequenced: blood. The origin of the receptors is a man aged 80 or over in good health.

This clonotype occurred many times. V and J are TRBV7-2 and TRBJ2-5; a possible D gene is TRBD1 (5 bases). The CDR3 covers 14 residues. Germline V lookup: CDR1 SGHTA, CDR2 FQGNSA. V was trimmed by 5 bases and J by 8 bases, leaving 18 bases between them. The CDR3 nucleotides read TGTGCCAGCAGCCCCGACAGTACAAGAGACACCCAGTACTTC. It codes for CASSPDSTRDTQYF.

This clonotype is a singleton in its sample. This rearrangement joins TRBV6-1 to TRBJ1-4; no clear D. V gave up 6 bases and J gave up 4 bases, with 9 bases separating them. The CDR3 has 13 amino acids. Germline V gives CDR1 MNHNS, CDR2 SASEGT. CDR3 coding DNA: TGTGCCAGCAGAAAACAGCTTAATGAAAAACTGTTTTTT. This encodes CASRKQLNEKLFF.

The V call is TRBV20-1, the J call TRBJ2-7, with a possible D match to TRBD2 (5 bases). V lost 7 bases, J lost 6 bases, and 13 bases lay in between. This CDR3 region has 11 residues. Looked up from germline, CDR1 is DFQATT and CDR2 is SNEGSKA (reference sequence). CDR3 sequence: CSGTDFGEQYF. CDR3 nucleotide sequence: TGCAGTGGGACGGACTTCGGCGAGCAGTACTTC.